This T cell receptor (beta chain) is from a study of cytomegalovirus exposure and HLA in healthy donors. Findings and limits, study-wide: High sensitivity and specificity were reportedly achieved when the classifier diagnosed cytomegalovirus status.

The CDR3 is 15 residues long. J was trimmed by 5 bases and V by 5 bases; bases with no gene match: 9. In germline, CDR1 is SNHLY, CDR2 FYNNEI. A word on this clone: The antigen is not known.

Produced via immunoSEQ multiplex PCR; TCRdb's table is partial and in-frame only. The table has 200,000 to 250,000 clones, around four fifths seen once; the top ten hold around an eighth. The chain carries TRBV2 and TRBJ2-1; TRBD2 matches at 7 bases. Sequencing was carried out using PBMCs. The sequence came from a woman aged 25 to 39 in good health and CMV-seropositive. As DNA, the CDR3 is TGTGCCAGCAGTTTGAGACCGGGAGGACACAATGAGCAGTTCTTC. Translation: CASSLRPGGHNEQFF.